The rows below give T cell receptor beta chains drawn from one sample of a study of Ad26.COV2.S vaccination and SARS-CoV-2 variants. Repertoires were generated with immunoSEQ multiplex PCR, while TCRdb's copy carries only in-frame clones and drops some. In the table there are 300,000 to 400,000 clones, 70% to 90% of which are singletons. The sample here was peripheral blood, taken in a trial of Ad26.COV2.S vaccine versus placebo. Receptors originate from a person between 18 and 65 years old who received the Ad26.COV2.S COVID-19 vaccine or a placebo. Each CDR3 is given with its conserved first and last residue. The order of the fields is J gene, clone size, V gene, CDR3 protein. A clone size is listed for some rows: how often the clone was seen (once, few, many), or a class if it is expanded.

J gene: TRBJ2-7
clone size: NA
V gene: TRBV7-3
CDR3 protein: CASSPAVGYEQYF

J gene: TRBJ2-3
clone size: NA
V gene: TRBV6-4
CDR3 protein: CASSPISGAGTDTQYF

J gene: TRBJ1-1
clone size: NA
V gene: TRBV6-2/TRBV6-3
CDR3 protein: CASSRGANTEAFF

J gene: TRBJ1-2
clone size: NA
V gene: TRBV20-1
CDR3 protein: CRVIRAEGYTF

J gene: TRBJ2-3
clone size: NA
V gene: TRBV13
CDR3 protein: CASSLDGRSTDTQYF

J gene: TRBJ2-3
clone size: NA
V gene: TRBV6-5
CDR3 protein: CASSQHREITDTQYF

J gene: TRBJ1-2
clone size: NA
V gene: TRBV6-5
CDR3 protein: CASSQNKRGYGYTF

J gene: TRBJ1-2
clone size: NA
V gene: TRBV7-9
CDR3 protein: CASSPGGPGNYGYTF

J gene: TRBJ2-3
clone size: NA
V gene: TRBV5-1
CDR3 protein: CASVGGELPDTQYF

J gene: TRBJ1-1
clone size: few
V gene: TRBV18
CDR3 protein: CASSQVEGYTEAFF

J gene: TRBJ1-1
clone size: NA
V gene: TRBV5-4
CDR3 protein: CASSLAGRGDVEAFF

J gene: TRBJ1-2
clone size: NA
V gene: TRBV2
CDR3 protein: CASSVAGMGPKGYTF

J gene: TRBJ1-2
clone size: NA
V gene: TRBV6-5
CDR3 protein: CASSYRQGVNYGYTF

J gene: TRBJ2-5
clone size: NA
V gene: TRBV15
CDR3 protein: CATSTGLAGRKTQYF

J gene: TRBJ1-2
clone size: once
V gene: TRBV24-1
CDR3 protein: CATSDGSGMLEGYTF

J gene: TRBJ1-5
clone size: NA
V gene: TRBV2
CDR3 protein: CASSKQGSNQPQHF

J gene: TRBJ2-4
clone size: NA
V gene: TRBV6-1
CDR3 protein: CASSDDNKLAKNIQYF

J gene: TRBJ2-2
clone size: NA
V gene: TRBV30
CDR3 protein: CAWSGVAGGELFF

J gene: TRBJ1-5
clone size: few
V gene: TRBV4-1
CDR3 protein: CASSQDGQTDQPQHF

J gene: TRBJ1-5
clone size: NA
V gene: TRBV5-1
CDR3 protein: CASSLSEPSDQPQHF

J gene: TRBJ2-7
clone size: NA
V gene: TRBV3-1/TRBV3-2
CDR3 protein: CASSQVNYEQYF

J gene: TRBJ2-5
clone size: NA
V gene: TRBV3-1/TRBV3-2
CDR3 protein: CASSIGHPQETQYF

J gene: TRBJ2-5
clone size: NA
V gene: TRBV19
CDR3 protein: CASSQGLAGQETQYF

J gene: TRBJ2-2
clone size: NA
V gene: TRBV5-1
CDR3 protein: CASTERNTGELFF

J gene: TRBJ2-5
clone size: NA
V gene: TRBV14
CDR3 protein: CASSHLLAGQETQYF

J gene: TRBJ2-5
clone size: NA
V gene: TRBV6-5
CDR3 protein: CASSPGLQETQYF

J gene: TRBJ1-1
clone size: NA
V gene: TRBV20-1
CDR3 protein: CSARDAGEAFF

J gene: TRBJ1-3
clone size: NA
V gene: TRBV11-2
CDR3 protein: CASNRGQGGGNTIYF

J gene: TRBJ1-2
clone size: NA
V gene: TRBV30
CDR3 protein: CAWKTRGVNYGYTF

J gene: TRBJ2-7
clone size: NA
V gene: TRBV6-6
CDR3 protein: CASLGSFSYEQYF

J gene: TRBJ2-5
clone size: NA
V gene: TRBV9
CDR3 protein: CASSEGTGGGKETQYF

J gene: TRBJ1-3
clone size: NA
V gene: TRBV21-1
CDR3 protein: CASSNRTGGENTIYF

J gene: TRBJ2-1
clone size: NA
V gene: TRBV19
CDR3 protein: CASTKGLAYSYNEQFF

J gene: TRBJ2-5
clone size: NA
V gene: TRBV2
CDR3 protein: CASRGFRTVETQYF

J gene: TRBJ1-2
clone size: NA
V gene: TRBV18
CDR3 protein: CASSLSRAGTPIPF